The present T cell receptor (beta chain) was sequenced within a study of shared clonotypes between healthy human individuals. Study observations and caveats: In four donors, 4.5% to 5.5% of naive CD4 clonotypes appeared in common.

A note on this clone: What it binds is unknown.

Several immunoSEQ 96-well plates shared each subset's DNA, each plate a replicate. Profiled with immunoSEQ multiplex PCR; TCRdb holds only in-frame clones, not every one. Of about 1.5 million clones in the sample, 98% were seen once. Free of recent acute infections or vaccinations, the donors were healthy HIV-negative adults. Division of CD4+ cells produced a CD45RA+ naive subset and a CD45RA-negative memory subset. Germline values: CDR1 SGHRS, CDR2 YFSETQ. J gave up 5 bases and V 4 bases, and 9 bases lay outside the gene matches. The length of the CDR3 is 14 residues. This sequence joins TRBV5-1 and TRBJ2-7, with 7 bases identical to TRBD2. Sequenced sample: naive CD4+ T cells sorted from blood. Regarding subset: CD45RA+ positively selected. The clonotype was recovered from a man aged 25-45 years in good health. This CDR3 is CASSARAGDHEQYF. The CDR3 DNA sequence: TGCGCCAGCAGCGCCCGGGCGGGGGATCACGAGCAGTACTTC.